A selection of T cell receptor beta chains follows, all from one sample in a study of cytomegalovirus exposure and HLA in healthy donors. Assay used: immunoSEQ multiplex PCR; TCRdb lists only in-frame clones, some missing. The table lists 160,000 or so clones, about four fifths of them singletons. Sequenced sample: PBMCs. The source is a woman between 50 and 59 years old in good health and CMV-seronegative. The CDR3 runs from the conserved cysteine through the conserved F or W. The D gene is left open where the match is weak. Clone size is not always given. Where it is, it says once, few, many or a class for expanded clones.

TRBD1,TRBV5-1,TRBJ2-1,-,TGCGCCAGCAGCTTGGGACAGGGGGAGTACAATGAGCAGTTCTTC,CASSLGQGEYNEQFF
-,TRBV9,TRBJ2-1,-,TGTGCCAGCAGCGTCGTACAGGTCTACAATGAGCAGTTCTTC,CASSVVQVYNEQFF
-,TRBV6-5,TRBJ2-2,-,TGTGCCAGCAGTTCACCCGGAGGCCACACCGGGGAGCTGTTTTTT,CASSSPGGHTGELFF
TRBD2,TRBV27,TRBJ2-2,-,TGTGCCAGCAGTTTACTAGCGGGGGGTACCACCGGGGAGCTGTTTTTT,CASSLLAGGTTGELFF
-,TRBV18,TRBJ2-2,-,TGTGCCAGCTCACCACTGCGCGGGGAGCTGTTTTTT,CASSPLRGELFF
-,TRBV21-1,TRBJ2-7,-,TGTGCCAGCAGACCCGGGACAGACCTCTACGAGCAGTACTTC,CASRPGTDLYEQYF
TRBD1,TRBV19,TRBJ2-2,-,TGTGCCAGTAGGACAGGGGCGAATACCGGGGAGCTGTTTTTT,CASRTGANTGELFF
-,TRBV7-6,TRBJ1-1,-,TGTGCCAGCAGCTTAGACGGGTTGAACACTGAAGCTTTCTTT,CASSLDGLNTEAFF
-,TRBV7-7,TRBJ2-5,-,TGTGCTAGCAGCTGGACAGCTCTAGAGACCCAGTACTTC,CASSWTALETQYF
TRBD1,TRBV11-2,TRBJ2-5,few,TGTGCCAGCAGCCAAGGGGACAGGGTAGTGTCACAAGAGACCCAGTACTTC,CASSQGDRVVSQETQYF
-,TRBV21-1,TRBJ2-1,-,TGTGCCAGCAACCCAGGGGGGAATGAGCAGTTCTTC,CASNPGGNEQFF
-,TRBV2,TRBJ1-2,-,TGTGCCAGAAAACTAGAAGGACAGAGTAACTATGGCTACACCTTC,CARKLEGQSNYGYTF
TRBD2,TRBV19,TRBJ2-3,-,TGTGCCAGTACCTGGACTAGCGGGAGCACAGATACGCAGTATTTT,CASTWTSGSTDTQYF
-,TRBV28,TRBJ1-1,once,TGTGCCAGCAGTTTTTCCGGGTTAGACACTGAAGCTTTCTTT,CASSFSGLDTEAFF
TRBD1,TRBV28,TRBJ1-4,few,TGTGCCAGCAGTCCTGCAGACAGGGCTAATGAAAAACTGTTTTTT,CASSPADRANEKLFF
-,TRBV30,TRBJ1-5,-,TGTGCCTGGAGGGTCAGGGGCGCCCGGGGGCCCCAGCATTTT,CAWRVRGARGPQHF
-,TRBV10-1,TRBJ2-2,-,TGCGCCAGCAGTCGTACAGGGAGCGGGGAGCTGTTTTTT,CASSRTGSGELFF
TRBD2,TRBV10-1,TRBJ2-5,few,TGCGCCAGCAGTGAGGGCGGGAGTGAGACCCAGTACTTC,CASSEGGSETQYF
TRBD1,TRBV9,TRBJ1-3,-,TGTGCCAGCAGTCCCGGGACAGGGCCGAGCTCTGGAAACACCATATATTTT,CASSPGTGPSSGNTIYF
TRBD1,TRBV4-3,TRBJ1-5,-,TGCGCCAGCAGCCAAGATTTGTGGGGACAGGGCGGTGGCAATCAGCCCCAGCATTTT,CASSQDLWGQGGGNQPQHF
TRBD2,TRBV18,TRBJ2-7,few,TGTGCCAGCTCACCGTCCCCCACAAGACTAGCGAGGAACGAGCAGTACTTC,CASSPSPTRLARNEQYF
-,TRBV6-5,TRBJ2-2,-,TGTGCCAGCAGTCGCTCGACAGGCTCCGGGGAGCTGTTTTTT,CASSRSTGSGELFF
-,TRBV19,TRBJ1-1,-,TGTGCCAGTAGTACACAGGTCTTTGTCACTGAAGCTTTCTTT,CASSTQVFVTEAFF
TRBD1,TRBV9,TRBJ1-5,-,TGTGCCAGTAGCGTAAAGGGGGAAGGGGACAGGGGTCAGCCCCAGCATTTT,CASSVKGEGDRGQPQHF
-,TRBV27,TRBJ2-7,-,TGTGCCAGCACCACTAGAGGAGACTACGAGCAGTACTTC,CASTTRGDYEQYF
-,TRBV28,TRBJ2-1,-,TGTGCCAGCAGTTCCAACCTGAGGAAGCAGTTCTTC,CASSSNLRKQFF
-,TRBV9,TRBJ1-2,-,TGTGCCAGCAGCCCCCATAAAGAGGCCCATGGCTACACCTTC,CASSPHKEAHGYTF
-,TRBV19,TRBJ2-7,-,TGTGCCAGTAGTATAGCAGGGCTTAGCTACGAGCAGTACTTC,CASSIAGLSYEQYF
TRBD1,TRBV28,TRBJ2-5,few,TGTGCCAGCACCCCCGGACAGGGAGGACCCCAAGAGACCCAGTACTTC,CASTPGQGGPQETQYF
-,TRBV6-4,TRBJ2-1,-,TGTGCCAGCAGTGACGAGAGGTACAATGAGCAGTTCTTC,CASSDERYNEQFF
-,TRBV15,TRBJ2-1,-,TGTGCCACCCTACCGTTCGGGACACTATCCTACAATGAGCAGTTCTTC,CATLPFGTLSYNEQFF
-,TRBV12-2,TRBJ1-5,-,TGTGCAAGTCGCTTACCCGGACAGGGCTATCAGCCCCAGCATTTT,CASRLPGQGYQPQHF
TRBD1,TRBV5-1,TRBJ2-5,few,TGCGCCAGCAGCCCGGGGACAGGGGGTAGGGAGACCCAGTACTTC,CASSPGTGGRETQYF
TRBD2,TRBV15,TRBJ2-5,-,TGTGCCACCAGTAGGACTAGCGGAAGCCAAGAGACCCAGTACTTC,CATSRTSGSQETQYF
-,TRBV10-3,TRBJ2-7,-,TGTGCCATATCTGCCCCGCAGGGGAAGTACGAGCAGTACTTC,CAISAPQGKYEQYF
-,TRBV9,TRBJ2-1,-,TGTGCCAGCAGCGTCCTGACTACCGCGAATGAGCAGTTCTTC,CASSVLTTANEQFF
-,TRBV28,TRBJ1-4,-,TGTGCCAGCAGTTTCCTCGGAACAGGTCAGAAAAAACTGTTTTTT,CASSFLGTGQKKLFF
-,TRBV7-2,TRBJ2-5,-,TGTGCCAGCAGCTTAGTATTAGAGACCCAGTACTTC,CASSLVLETQYF
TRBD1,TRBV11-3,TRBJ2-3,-,TGTGCCTCCTCCGGGGGACAGGGGTCGGATACGCAGTATTTT,CASSGGQGSDTQYF
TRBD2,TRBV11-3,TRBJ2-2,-,TGTGCCAGCAGCTTTCGTCTAGCGGGGGGGGAGCTATTTTTT,CASSFRLAGGELFF
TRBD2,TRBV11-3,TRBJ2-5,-,TGTGCCAGCAGCCTGGGACTAGCGGGAGTTGGGGAGACCCAGTACTTC,CASSLGLAGVGETQYF
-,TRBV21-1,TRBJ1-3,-,TGTGCCAGCACCCCAGGGGTTAGCGGAAACACCATATATTTT,CASTPGVSGNTIYF
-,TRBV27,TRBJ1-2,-,TGTGCCAGCTGCCCTCTGGGGGGTAAGGGCTACACCTTC,CASCPLGGKGYTF
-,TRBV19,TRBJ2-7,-,TGTGCCAGTAGTGGCCTCCCCGGGGTTACCATCTACGAGCAGTACTTC,CASSGLPGVTIYEQYF
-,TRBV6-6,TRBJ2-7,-,TGTGCCAGCAGTTACTCCCGGTTATCCAGGGGAAGCGAGCAGTACTTC,CASSYSRLSRGSEQYF
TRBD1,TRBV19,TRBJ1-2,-,TGTGCCAGTAGTGGGACAGGGGGCATTTATGGCTACACCTTC,CASSGTGGIYGYTF
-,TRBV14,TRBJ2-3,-,TGTGCCAGCAGCCAGCCGGGACTCAGCACAGATACGCAGTATTTT,CASSQPGLSTDTQYF
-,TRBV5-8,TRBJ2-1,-,TGTGCCAGCAGCTCTTTGACAGGGCGGGGTGAGAATGAGCAGTTCTTC,CASSSLTGRGENEQFF
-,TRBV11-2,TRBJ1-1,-,TGTGCCAGCACGCCCGGACGGGGATCCACTGAAGCTTTCTTT,CASTPGRGSTEAFF
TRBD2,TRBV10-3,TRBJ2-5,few,TGTGCCATCAGTGGGACTAGCCAAGAGACCCAGTACTTC,CAISGTSQETQYF
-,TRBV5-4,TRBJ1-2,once,TGTGCCAGCAGCTTGATAACAGGAAGTTTCGACTATGGCTACACCTTC,CASSLITGSFDYGYTF
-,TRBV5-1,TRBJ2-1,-,TGCGCCAGCAGCTTGGCCGTCAGGATGAATGAGCAGTTCTTC,CASSLAVRMNEQFF
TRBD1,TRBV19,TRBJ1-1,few,TGTGCCAGTAGTATTCGACAGGGGGCTCACACTGAAGCTTTCTTT,CASSIRQGAHTEAFF
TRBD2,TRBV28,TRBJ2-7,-,TGTGCCAGCAGTTTACTTTACGAGAGAGGAGGCGGGGGGGCCAACGAGCAGTACTTC,CASSLLYERGGGGANEQYF
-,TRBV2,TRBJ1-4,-,TGTGCCAGCAGGGGGATAAGGGGCAGGGAAAAACTGTTTTTT,CASRGIRGREKLFF
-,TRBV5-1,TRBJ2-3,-,TGCGCCAGCAGCTTGGACTCTGATACGCAGTATTTT,CASSLDSDTQYF
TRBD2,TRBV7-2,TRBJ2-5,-,TGTGCCAGCAGCTTAGTGGTTAGCGGGGGAGAGACCCAGTACTTC,CASSLVVSGGETQYF
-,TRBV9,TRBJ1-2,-,TGTGCCAGCAGCGTAGGAGTAGGAGCAGGGCTCTATGGCTACACCTTC,CASSVGVGAGLYGYTF
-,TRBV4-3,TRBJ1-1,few,TGCGCCAGCAGCCAAAGGGGCAGGGGGAACACTGAAGCTTTCTTT,CASSQRGRGNTEAFF